The source of this T cell receptor delta chain is a study of gamma-delta chains in newborns, infants, children. This clone has only a few counts. Other DNA variants within this sample encode the same CDR3. This CDR3 has 19 residues. Trimming took 0 bases from V and 2 from J; bases not matched to a gene: 17. Per the germline V gene, CDR1 is GEAIGNYY and CDR2 is EKD. TCRdb re-analyzed the reads via CATT. The sample lists 7,500 or so delta-chain clones, roughly 10% occurring once. The chain joins TRDV2 to TRDJ1, with 7 bases fitting TRDD3. The origin of this receptor is a child who was a newborn, infant or young child, either healthy, febrile or measles-vaccinated (not recorded which). Sequencing was performed on blood. In DNA form, the CDR3 reads TGTGCCTGTGACACCGTGGGGGGGTTTGGGGATATGGGGACCGATAAACTCATCTTT. Protein: CACDTVGGFGDMGTDKLIF.